These 28 T cell receptor beta chains share one sample of origin, sequenced in a study of breast tumors, draining lymph nodes, adjacent tissues. Each CDR3 protein is one row after TCRdb ran MiXCR on the multiplex PCR reads. The table includes 180,000 or so distinct CDR3 sequences, more than 25% detected once. Samples came from axillary lymph nodes draining the breast cancer. Sequencing input: axillary lymph node tissue. The receptors here all came from a female donor with breast cancer. Some clones in this sample may be carry-over from other donors' samples.

V and J are TRBV10-1 and TRBJ2-7; D remains unclear. This CDR3 contains 12 residues. Germline lookup yields CDR1 WNHNN and CDR2 SYGVQD (reference sequence). Trimming pared 3 bases from V and 2 bases from J, leaving 5 bases between. In DNA form, the CDR3 reads TGCGCCAGCAGTGACCAAACCTACGAGCAGTACTTC. Protein product: CASSDQTYEQYF.

This clonotype was observed once. This chain joins TRBV7-2 and TRBJ2-3, with 11 bases lining up with TRBD2. This CDR3 contains 17 residues. J was trimmed by 4 bases and V by 5 bases; bases with no gene match: 11. The germline gives CDR1 SGHTA, CDR2 FQGNSA. CDR3 amino acids: CASSHASGTSGPDTQYF. The CDR3 region has the DNA TGTGCCAGCAGCCACGCCTCCGGGACTAGCGGCCCAGATACGCAGTATTTT.

This clonotype was recorded at least ten times. This rearrangement joins TRBV7-9 to TRBJ1-3, with D possibly matching TRBD1 (5 bases). Germline CDR1 reads SEHNR; CDR2 reads FQNEAQ (reference sequence). V lost 6 bases, J lost 7 bases, and 16 bases lay in between. The CDR3 contains 14 residues. CDR3 protein: CASRSGSWGNTIYF. CDR3 in DNA: TGTGCCAGCAGGTCCGGGTCCTGGGGGAACACCATATATTTT.

This clonotype was observed at least ten times. V usage is TRBV13 and J usage is TRBJ2-7, with 8 bases matching TRBD2. Losses at the gene ends were 5 bases for V and 0 bases for J; bases not matched to a gene: 6. This CDR3 spans 15 amino acids. Germline CDR1 reads PRHDT; CDR2 reads FYEKMQ (reference sequence). As DNA, the CDR3 is TGTGCCAGCAGCCTTAGCGGGACCACCTCCTACGAGCAGTACTTC. It encodes CASSLSGTTSYEQYF.

This clonotype showed up many times. This rearrangement joins TRBV19 to TRBJ2-3; tentatively, D is TRBD1 or TRBD2 (6 bases each). Looked up from germline, CDR1 is LNHDA and CDR2 is SQIVND (reference sequence). The ends were cut back, 3 bases at V and 1 base at J, with 38 bases in the middle. This CDR3 comprises 24 residues. CDR3 loop: CASSMRIHREVFAGSQGGTDTQYF. The CDR3 nucleotides read TGTGCCAGTAGTATGCGGATTCACAGGGAGGTTTTTGCGGGATCCCAAGGCGGCACAGATACGCAGTATTTT.

This clonotype has a count of ten or more. The chain couples TRBV10-2 to TRBJ2-7, with D perhaps matching TRBD2 (5 bases). Deletions cut 6 bases from V and 3 bases from J, with 18 bases between. This CDR3 region has 15 residues. The germline CDR1 and CDR2 sequences are WSHSY and SAAADI. CDR3 sequence (DNA): TGCGCCAGCAGAAGTTGGTCGGTCCGGGACTACGAGCAGTACTTC. This codes for CASRSWSVRDYEQYF.

The chain carries TRBV7-8 and TRBJ2-3, with 11 positions matching TRBD2. Germline V gene lookup returns CDR1 SGHVS and CDR2 FQNEAQ. The CDR3 runs 14 residues. V gave up 1 base and J gave up 7 bases; unmatched junction bases: 1. The CDR3 reads CASSLGTSGYTQYF. The CDR3 DNA is TGTGCCAGCAGCTTAGGGACTAGCGGGTATACGCAGTATTTT.

Details on this clonotype: A much bigger clone sits one base away, suggesting this may be a read error. The chain couples TRBV20-1 to TRBJ1-2; no definite D call. The germline V gene has CDR1 DFQATT and CDR2 SNEGSKA (reference sequence). The CDR3 sequence is 12 residues long. The CDR3: CSARGSTTGSTF. The DNA of the CDR3 is TGCAGTGCTAGAGGCTCGACAACTGGCTCCACCTTC.

In this sample, this clonotype turned up many times. The CDR3: CASSFVGQGNSPLHF. The CDR3 DNA reads as TGTGCCAGCAGTTTTGTCGGACAGGGAAATTCACCCCTCCACTTT. The V and J genes are TRBV12-3 or TRBV12-4 and TRBJ1-6; TRBD1 matches 8 bases. The J segment lost 7 bases and the V segment lost 3 bases, leaving 5 bases of the junction unmatched. This CDR3 has 15 residues.

This clonotype was observed at least ten times. This chain uses TRBV5-6 with TRBJ2-7; no clear D gene. Germline CDR1 SGHDT, CDR2 YYEEEE. Trimming removed 3 bases from V and 4 bases from J, with 14 bases in between. This CDR3 has 14 amino acids. DNA for the CDR3: TGTGCCAGCAGCTCCGGAACACTTCGGTACGAGCAGTACTTC. This sequence encodes CASSSGTLRYEQYF.

V and J are TRBV28 and TRBJ2-1; D is perhaps TRBD1 or TRBD2 (5 bases each). The CDR3 has 16 amino acids. Germline lookup yields CDR1 MDHEN and CDR2 SYDVKM. V lost 11 bases, J lost 0 bases, and 20 bases lay in between. CDR3 coding DNA: TGTGCCGGCATCGGGGCTCCTAGGAGCTCCTACAATGAGCAGTTCTTC. Protein product: CAGIGAPRSSYNEQFF. The variable domain in full, with the rest retrieved from reference TRBV28 and TRBJ2-1, is DVKVTQSSRYLVKRTGEKVFLECVQDMDHENMFWYRQDPGLGLRLIYFSYDVKMKEKGDIPEGYSVSREKKERFSLILESASTNQTSMYLCAGIGAPRSSYNEQFFGPGTRLTVL.

This clonotype is a singleton in its sample. The chain recombines TRBV6-5 with TRBJ2-1, with D tentatively TRBD2 (6 bases). CDR3 length: 16 residues. The ends were cut back, 11 bases at V and 6 bases at J, with 26 bases in the middle. Germline V gives CDR1 MNHEY, CDR2 SVGAGI. The CDR3 here is CAGNRVGPYSGNEQFF. In nucleotides, the CDR3 is TGTGCCGGCAATAGGGTCGGGCCCTATAGCGGCAATGAGCAGTTCTTC.

Only one count was recorded for this clonotype. A much larger clone sits a single nucleotide away, making a read error possible. This chain joins TRBV28 and TRBJ1-3; unclear D gene. The CDR3 runs to 15 residues. Germline V gene sequence: CDR1 MDHEN, CDR2 SYDVKM. The CDR3 sequence: CASSPLGHSGNAIYF. The CDR3 DNA reads TGTGCCAGCAGTCCCCTCGGCCACTCTGGAAACGCCATATATTTT.

The rearrangement links TRBV7-8 to TRBJ2-5; 8 bases fit TRBD1. Germline CDR1 is SGHVS and CDR2 is FQNEAQ. The CDR3 runs 16 residues. V shed 5 bases, J shed 5 bases, and the junction held 13 bases outside the gene matches. CDR3 region: CASSRLDRGGGETQYF. The DNA of the CDR3 is TGTGCCAGCAGCAGACTCGACAGGGGCGGTGGGGAGACCCAGTACTTC.

This clonotype was counted many times. This sequence joins TRBV6-5 and TRBJ1-3, with 7 bases aligning to TRBD1. The germline V gene has CDR1 MNHEY and CDR2 SVGAGI. CDR3 size: 15 residues. The junction had 5 bases not matched to a gene; V was cut back by 6 bases and J by 0 bases. The CDR3 bases are TGTGCCAGCAGCCAGGACAGGTTCTCTGGAAACACCATATATTTT. It specifies CASSQDRFSGNTIYF.

At least ten counts were recorded for this clonotype. The CDR3 nucleotides read TGTGCCAGCAGCCAAGTGGGACAGGGAGACGAAAAACTGTTTTTT. Translation: CASSQVGQGDEKLFF. V usage is TRBV4-2 and J usage is TRBJ1-4; TRBD1 aligns across 9 bases. Germline-derived CDR1 and CDR2 are LGHNA and YNFKEQ. The CDR3 has 15 residues. Trimming removed 1 base from V and 8 bases from J; junction bases left unmatched: 5.

The count of this clonotype is one. This chain uses TRBV4-1 with TRBJ1-2, with D maybe TRBD1 (6 bases). This CDR3 has 15 amino acids. Trimming removed 0 bases at V and 2 bases at J, with 10 bases between. The germline CDR1 and CDR2 sequences are MGHRA and YSYEKL. The CDR3 sequence: CASSQDQDRNYGYTF. CDR3 nucleotides: TGCGCCAGCAGCCAAGATCAGGACAGAAACTATGGCTACACCTTC.

V and J are TRBV6-6 and TRBJ2-1; D perhaps matches TRBD1 (6 bases). This CDR3 comprises 19 residues. Germline-derived CDR1 and CDR2 are MNHNY and SVGAGI (reference sequence). V lost 5 bases to trimming and J lost 6 bases, with 29 bases between them. The chain's CDR3 is CASSPLGALTGYLSNEQFF. In DNA form, the CDR3 reads TGTGCCAGCAGTCCCCTGGGGGCCCTCACAGGGTACCTGAGCAATGAGCAGTTCTTC.

CDR3 sequence reads: CASSDRGKAETQYF. CDR3 sequence (DNA): TGCGCCAGCTCTGACAGGGGGAAGGCGGAGACCCAGTACTTC. The chain combines TRBV4-3 with TRBJ2-5; 9 nucleotides match TRBD1. The J segment lost 5 bases and the V segment lost 8 bases, leaving 9 bases of the junction unmatched. The CDR3 has 14 residues. Germline values: CDR1 LGHNA, CDR2 YSLEER.

With regard to this clonotype: A much larger clone differs by one base, so this may be a read error. The chain carries TRBV3-1 and TRBJ2-5; TRBD2 is a possible D gene (6 bases). The V end lost 4 bases, the J end lost 5 bases, and 17 bases lay between the germline ends. Germline V gene data show CDR1 as LGHDT and CDR2 as YNNKEL (reference sequence). This CDR3 comprises 15 residues. For the CDR3, the DNA is TGTGCCAGCAGCCGAGAGGGACTGCCGGCCGAGACCCAGTACTTC. Its translation is CASSREGLPAETQYF.

This clonotype was seen at least ten times. The J gene is TRBJ2-3, the V gene TRBV6-1, with TRBD2 as a possible D gene (5 bases). CDR1 and CDR2 (germline): MNHNS, SASEGT. The V and J ends lost 7 bases and 0 bases respectively, with 11 bases between them. The CDR3 has 14 amino acids. CDR3 in DNA: TGTGCCAGCACCGAAGCGGTTAGCACAGATACGCAGTATTTT. This encodes CASTEAVSTDTQYF.

In this sample, this clonotype turned up once. V gene TRBV11-2 combines with J gene TRBJ2-1; D might be TRBD2 (7 bases). Germline values: CDR1 SGHAT, CDR2 FQNNGV. V dropped 3 bases and J dropped 6 bases, with 21 bases sitting between them. The CDR3 consists of 17 residues. The CDR3 DNA reads TGTGCCAGCAGCTTTGTAGGGGGAGGGCCAGGAGGCAATGAGCAGTTCTTC. Its translation: CASSFVGGGPGGNEQFF.

In its sample, this clonotype was seen many times. The chain uses TRBV6-1 and TRBJ1-5; the match to TRBD1 covers 9 bases. The V and J ends lost 7 bases and 4 bases, in that order; junction bases with no gene match: 8. The germline CDR1 and CDR2 sequences are MNHNS and SASEGT. This CDR3 has 15 residues. The CDR3 DNA reads as TGTGCCAGCACCCCGGGACAGGGACCAAATCAGCCCCAGCATTTT. As protein: CASTPGQGPNQPQHF.

This clonotype was detected ten times or more. The chain is built from TRBV18 and TRBJ2-2; no reliable D call. The CDR3 consists of 13 residues. In germline, CDR1 is KGHSH, CDR2 LQKENI. Trimming removed 0 bases from V and 5 bases from J, with 4 bases in between. The CDR3 DNA follows: TGTGCCAGCTCACCACCTATAACCGGGGAGCTGTTTTTT. This sequence encodes CASSPPITGELFF.

This clonotype has ten or more counts. The chain is built from TRBV4-2 and TRBJ2-2, with 8 nucleotides matching TRBD1. This CDR3 spans 17 amino acids. Trimming removed 1 base from V and 6 bases from J; junction bases left unmatched: 10. The germline V gene encodes CDR1 LGHNA and CDR2 YNFKEQ. CDR3 protein: CASSQVLQGARSGELFF. CDR3 nucleotides: TGTGCCAGCAGCCAAGTCCTGCAGGGGGCGCGGTCCGGGGAGCTGTTTTTT.

Details on this clonotype: A much larger clonotype is one base distant, so this may be a read error. The rearrangement uses TRBV7-9 and TRBJ2-1; 7 nucleotides match TRBD2. CDR3 length: 14 amino acids. Germline V CDR1 and CDR2: SEHNR, FQNEAQ (reference sequence). V shed 5 bases, J shed 6 bases, and the junction held 7 bases outside the gene matches. CDR3 residues: CASSLGGRPNEQFF. The CDR3 nucleotides read TGTGCCAGCAGCCTCGGGGGGAGGCCCAATGAGCAGTTCTTC.

This clonotype occurred many times. The rearrangement uses TRBV5-1 and TRBJ1-4, with 7 bases fitting TRBD1. In germline, CDR1 is SGHRS, CDR2 YFSETQ. V lost 0 bases to trimming and J lost 8 bases; unmatched junction nucleotides: 10. This CDR3 comprises 16 residues. In DNA, the CDR3 is TGCGCCAGCAGCTTGGACAGGGGCCCGCCTAGGGAAAAACTGTTTTTT. Encoded protein: CASSLDRGPPREKLFF.

In its sample, this clonotype was seen many times. The chain is built from TRBV7-2 and TRBJ2-3; the match to TRBD1 covers 7 bases. The CDR3 totals 15 residues. Germline V lookup: CDR1 SGHTA, CDR2 FQGNSA. Losses at the gene ends were 3 bases for V and 2 bases for J; bases not matched to a gene: 5. Here the CDR3 reads CASSLNRGVTDTQYF. The CDR3 DNA reads as TGTGCCAGCAGCTTGAACAGGGGAGTCACAGATACGCAGTATTTT.